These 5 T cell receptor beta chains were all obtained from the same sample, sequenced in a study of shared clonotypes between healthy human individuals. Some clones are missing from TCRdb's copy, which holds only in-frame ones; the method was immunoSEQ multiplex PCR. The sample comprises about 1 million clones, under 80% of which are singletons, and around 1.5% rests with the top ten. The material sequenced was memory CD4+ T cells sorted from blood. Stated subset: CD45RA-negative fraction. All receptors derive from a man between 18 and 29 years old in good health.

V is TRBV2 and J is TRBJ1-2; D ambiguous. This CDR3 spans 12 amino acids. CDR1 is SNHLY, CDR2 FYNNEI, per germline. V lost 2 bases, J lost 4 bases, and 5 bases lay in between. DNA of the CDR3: TGTGCCAGCAGTGAATTTTCCTATGGCTACACCTTC. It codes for CASSEFSYGYTF.

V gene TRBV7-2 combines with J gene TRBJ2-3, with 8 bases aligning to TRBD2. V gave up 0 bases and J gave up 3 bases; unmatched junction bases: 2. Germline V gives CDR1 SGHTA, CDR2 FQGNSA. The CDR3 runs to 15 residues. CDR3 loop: CASSLAGTRTDTQYF. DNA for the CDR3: TGTGCCAGCAGCTTAGCCGGGACTAGGACAGATACGCAGTATTTT.

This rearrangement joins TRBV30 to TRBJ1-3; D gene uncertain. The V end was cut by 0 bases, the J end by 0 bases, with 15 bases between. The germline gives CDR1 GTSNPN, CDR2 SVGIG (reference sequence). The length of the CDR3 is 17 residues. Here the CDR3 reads CAWSVGRDTSSGNTIYF. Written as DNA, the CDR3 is TGTGCCTGGAGTGTAGGACGGGATACGAGCTCTGGAAACACCATATATTTT.

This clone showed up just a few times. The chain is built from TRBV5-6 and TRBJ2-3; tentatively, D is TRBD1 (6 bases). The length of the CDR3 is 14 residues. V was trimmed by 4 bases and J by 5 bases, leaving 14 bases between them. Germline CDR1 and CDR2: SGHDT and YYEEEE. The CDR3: CASSPSRDIDTQYF. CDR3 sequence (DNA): TGTGCCAGCAGCCCGTCCCGGGACATAGATACGCAGTATTTT.

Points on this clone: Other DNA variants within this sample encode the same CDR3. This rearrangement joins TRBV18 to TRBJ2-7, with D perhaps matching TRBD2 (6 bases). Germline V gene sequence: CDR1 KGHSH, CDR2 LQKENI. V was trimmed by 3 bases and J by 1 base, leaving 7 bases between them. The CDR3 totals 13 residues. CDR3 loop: CASSPGGSYEQYF. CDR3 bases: TGTGCCAGCTCACCTGGGGGGTCCTACGAGCAGTACTTC.